This T cell receptor (beta chain) was captured in a study of blood T cell repertoires in COVID-19 (dated by TCRdb to between 2020 and 2021). Regarding the study in general: Samples covering the acute and convalescent phases of COVID-19 were provided by collaborators in the United States, Italy and Spain. The prospective study material was composed of cDNA or gDNA derived from T cells, B-cell-depleted T cells, or PBMCs. Deeply sampled blood TCRbeta repertoires from subjects exposed to, actively infected with, or recovered from COVID-19 were included in the dataset. A freely available public database, intended as a resource for researchers studying the immune response to SARS-CoV-2, is where the repertoires were released. The samples were drawn from the first 160 participants of the ongoing ImmuneRACE study and from 950 to 1,500 subjects provided by 6 global collaborators. A de-identified subject ID, COVID-19 status, age in years and sex were almost always included in the sample metadata. Where HLA class I and class II types were available, the types were taken from metadata supplied by the sample provider, not from assay-based typing. General conclusions and limits of the study: Clinical and demographic metadata were provided uncurated, with the amount varying by source and participant.

The CDR3 starts with the cysteine, ends with the phenylalanine, and has 16 residues. CDR3 DNA is the only sequence kept; it has 48 bases, read in frame from the first base. V is pruned by 3 bases and J by 2 bases, leaving 6 bases of the junction without a gene match. CDR1 and CDR2 are drawn from the germline V gene: SGHTA, FQGNSA. One collaborating source in Seattle enrolled patients while the patients were actively infected and followed the patients over time throughout the course of disease. The collaborating institutions used their own protocols to collect whole blood in K2EDTA tubes. Collaborator samples were shipped for TCRbeta analysis as frozen whole blood, isolated PBMCs, or DNA extracted from either sample type. A word on this clone: The antigen it binds to is not known. Per-base qualities were not stored, and no clone one base away is much larger. Other nucleotide sequences from this sample produce the same CDR3.

TCRbeta CDR3 regions were amplified from genomic DNA by means of the immunoSEQ Assay, a bias-controlled multiplex PCR. In the paper's pipeline: Within the assay, amplification of reference gene primers was used to estimate how many nucleated cells each sample contained. To quantify the absolute abundance of each unique TCRbeta CDR3 rearrangement, sequence reads were collapsed and filtered. For each sample, productive Simpson clonality was calculated by taking the square root of Simpson's diversity index across productive rearrangements. TCRdb limited this immuneACCESS table to in-frame rearrangements with V and J called. A share of clones is missing; checked studies link under half to unresolved V genes, and the rest is unexplained. The V and J calls and the clone size are those of that table, but D and trimming were determined from the DNA. The sample records about 200,000 clones, approximately 90% of which are singletons. The ten largest clones represent roughly a sixth of the sample.

The rearrangement joined TRBV7-2 to TRBJ2-1; TRBD2 agrees with 8 junctional bases. This receptor was obtained from a man aged 45-65 years with COVID-19, enrolled during active disease. The sample comprised peripheral blood. The sequenced DNA is TGTGCCAGCAGCTTGGCGGGAGGAAGGACCTACAATGAGCAGTTCTTC. Protein translation: CASSLAGGRTYNEQFF.